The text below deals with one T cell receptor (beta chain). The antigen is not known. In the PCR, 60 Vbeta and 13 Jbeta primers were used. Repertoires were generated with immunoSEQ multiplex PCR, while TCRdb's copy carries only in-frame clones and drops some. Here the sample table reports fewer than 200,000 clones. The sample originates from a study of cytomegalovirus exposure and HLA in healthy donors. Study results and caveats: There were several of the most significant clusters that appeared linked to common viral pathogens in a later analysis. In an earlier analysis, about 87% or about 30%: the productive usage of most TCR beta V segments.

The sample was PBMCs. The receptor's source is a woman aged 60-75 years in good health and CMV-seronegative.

CDR3 coding DNA: TGCGCCAGCAGCTTCGGAGCGCCAGATACGCAGTATTTT. Translating it yields CASSFGAPDTQYF. The J gene is TRBJ2-3, the V gene TRBV5-1, with D hard to call. Germline CDR1 reads SGHRS; CDR2 reads YFSETQ. This CDR3 has 13 amino acids. V was trimmed by 2 bases and J by 4 bases, leaving 8 bases between them.